This T cell receptor (beta chain) originates from a study of blood T cells in healthy people across ages (dated by TCRdb to 2015 to 2017). In terms of the full investigation: In model experiments, roughly one uniquely barcoded TCR beta cDNA molecule per two T cells was captured by template switching. Donors were grouped into four age groups: young (average 16 years), middle-aged (39), aged (62) and long-lived (around 80). Two additional independent replicas of 1 million unique cDNA reads from the same blood draw were analyzed for two donors (one aged 18 to 30 and one aged 80 or older). To avoid experimental bias, donors of different ages were randomly spread across the sequencing lanes. Age-related changes in TCR beta repertoire diversity were measured in the study by deep sequencing normalized with unique cDNA molecular identifiers. Beyond this particular receptor, the publication reports: The CMV infection status of donors was not known, potentially confounding age-related changes in expanded clonotypes. Compared with the aged group, the long-lived group had more naive CD4+ T cells, fewer expanded clones and increased TCR diversity, a pattern suggesting age selection. Since profiling was done on bulk unsorted PBMCs, naive and antigen-experienced compartments could not be conclusively compared. Estimates of total diversity from one million sequenced T cells were regarded as lower bounds and underestimates. As age increased, observed TCR beta diversity per million T cells dropped in a roughly linear way, and a significant reduction was already evident by age 40. Observed TCR beta diversity correlated strongly with the percentage of naive T cells measured by flow cytometry.

This clonotype came up a few times. Its antigen is still unknown. Nothing much larger sits one base from this clone, and base qualities are not available. Clipping removes 4 bases from V and 0 bases from J, with 6 as the unmatched junction base count. The CDR3 numbers 15 residues from cysteine through phenylalanine. The read is trimmed to its CDR3 DNA, 45 bases read in frame from base 1. CDR1 and CDR2 (LNHNV, YYDKDF) derive from the germline V gene (reference sequence). The roughly 39 donors, aged about 6 to 90 years, were systemically healthy Caucasian individuals from Russia. Approximately 10 milliliters of peripheral blood were collected from each donor into EDTA-treated Vacutainer tubes. Ficoll-Paque density-gradient centrifugation was used to isolate PBMCs, with at least 7 million per sample. Total RNA was extracted from PBMCs with Trizol reagent, with at least 6 micrograms obtained per sample. Naive CD45RAhigh/CD27high T cell percentages were measured by flow cytometry on a PBMC aliquot from every donor.

Library construction relied on 5' RACE. TCRdb lists the instrument as Illumina HiSeq 2500. A second PCR of about 6 to 12 cycles was performed with a sample-barcoded 5' primer and a J-beta primer mix. Each TCR beta cDNA molecule received a unique molecular identifier from a template-switch 5' adaptor carrying 12 random nucleotides. Each sample yielded at least 3 million CDR3-containing paired-end reads. First-strand cDNA synthesis was performed from all RNA using the Mint cDNA synthesis kit, with priming by a TRBC-specific oligonucleotide. Following uracil-DNA glycosylase treatment, all cDNA underwent a first 18-cycle PCR with the universal primers M1SS and BC2_uni_R. As for the original processing: For normalization, 1 million high-quality reads were randomly selected from each sample, with every read carrying a distinct molecular identifier. Instead of being binned into consensus sequences, reads with shared molecular identifiers were discarded. MiTCR, run with a Q25 quality threshold and the strictest error-elimination algorithm, handled CDR3 identification, clonotype clustering and error correction. A nonparametric unseen species model with Euler transformation was used to estimate a lower bound on total TCR beta diversity. The public reads were run again by TCRdb, first through fastp at Q25 and then through MiXCR, and only productive beta chains were kept. Under each unique CDR3 protein, matching rows form one entry showing the most common genes and DNA. TCRdb's processing, not the study's, gives the V and J calls here. This sample lists roughly 930,000 distinct CDR3 sequences; roughly 52% were detected once. The ten largest clones capture roughly 12% of the sample.

The chain couples TRBV15 to TRBJ2-7, and 7 junction bases match TRBD1. The sequencing input was blood. The receptor's source is a man in his thirties or forties in good health. The sequence in DNA is TGTGCCACCAGCATGACAGGGCTGAGCTCCTACGAGCAGTACTTC. Its protein product is CATSMTGLSSYEQYF. The CDR3, completed at both ends by the reference TRBV15 and TRBJ2-7 genes, gives the full variable domain DAMVIQNPRYQVTQFGKPVTLSCSQTLNHNVMYWYQQKSSQAPKLLFHYYDKDFNNEADTPDNFQSRRPNTSFCFLDIRSPGLGDTAMYLCATSMTGLSSYEQYFGPGTRLTVT.